This T cell receptor (beta chain) was identified in a study of low-dose radiotherapy and immunotherapy resistance in tumors (dated by TCRdb to between 2021 and 2024). With regard to the full study: Patients in Cohort 1 were given 0.5 Gy per fraction every 2 weeks, and the prescribed total PTV dose was 6.5 Gy. Cohort 2 received 1 Gy per fraction every two weeks, with a total of 13 Gy over 26 weeks. Patients were given nivolumab as a 240 mg flat dose every two weeks and ipilimumab at 1 mg/kg every six weeks, with both drugs delivered intravenously. Intravenous cyclophosphamide at 200 mg/m2 was administered every two weeks, one day ahead of each radiation and immunotherapy administration. Starting on cycle 1 day 1, patients took 300 mg of aspirin by mouth once daily for four cycles. Trial participants were not randomized into treatment groups. Eight patients were included in the translational analysis, namely three from the first dose cohort plus the first five from the second dose cohort.

Measured from the cysteine to the phenylalanine, the CDR3 is 16 residues long. Just the 48-base CDR3 DNA is kept, in frame starting at base 1. V gives up 2 bases and J gives up 7 bases, and the segment between their germline ends measures 21 bases. The CDR1 and CDR2 encoded by the germline V gene (reference sequence) are LGHDT and YNNKEL. The time point label of this sample denotes: after trial treatment. Per the publication, the treatment or condition label means: LDRT plus nivolumab, ipilimumab, low-dose cyclophosphamide and aspirin (RACIN trial). Donors were enrolled in RACIN, a single-arm phase I dose-escalation trial combining nivolumab, ipilimumab, aspirin, low-dose cyclophosphamide and low-dose radiotherapy. Patients with advanced, TIL-negative solid tumors were considered eligible. Notes on this clonotype: No antigen is known for it. This sequence is one base from a far larger clone and is likely a read error.

These reads were obtained on an Illumina HiSeq 2500. First-strand cDNA was synthesized using Superscript III and a set of TRAV- and TRBV-specific primers, so that both TCRalpha and TCRbeta chains were covered. TCRs were amplified with Phusion for roughly 20 PCR cycles, with a constant-region primer paired with the adapter attached to the V primers. Amplification of the isolated mRNA was done with the MessageAmp II aRNA Amplification Kit, which involved a 16-hour in vitro transcription at 37 degrees C. The Dynabeads mRNA DIRECT Purification Kit was used to isolate the mRNA for TCR sequencing. Indexed Illumina adapters were added in a second Phusion PCR of about 25 cycles, and the PCR products were purified with AMPure XP beads. Turning to the authors' computational methods: Custom Perl scripts pooled TCR sequences encoding the same protein, removed out-of-frame sequences and computed each clonotype's abundance. Any TCR sequence backed by just one read was left out of the analysis. Repertoire metrics included Shannon entropy, Gini index, clonality, richness, and frequency of TCRs shared between repertoires. Using fastp at Q25 and MiXCR, TCRdb reprocessed the public reads and kept productive beta chains. Rows merge per CDR3 protein into single entries with the most common DNA and genes. What appears here as the V and J calls and clone size reflects TCRdb's work, not the paper's. In all, the sample holds 60,000 or so distinct CDR3 sequences, and approximately 22% of those were seen once. The ten largest account for 6.5% to 7% of the sample.

Sequences were derived from PBMCs, sampled after low-dose radiotherapy plus immunotherapy. This receptor was identified in a male donor with prostate cancer. The rearranged segments are TRBV3-1 and TRBJ2-7; the D segment is perhaps TRBD1 or TRBD2, each sharing 5 matched bases. The sequenced DNA: TGTGCCAGCAGCCAACGACGGGGCAGCTCCTACAATGAGCAGTACTTC. It translates as CASSQRRGSSYNEQYF.